Listed below are T cell receptor beta chains from one sample, sequenced in a study of control samples from healthy donors and cancer patients. TCRdb's table, derived via immunoSEQ multiplex PCR, lists solely in-frame clones and lacks some. The sample has 250,000 to 300,000 clones, over 70% seen once. Sequencing input: PBMCs. The receptor source for this set is a woman aged 55-69 years with lung cancer. Each CDR3 is given with its conserved first and last residue. Each record gives: V gene, J gene, clone size, D gene, CDR3 DNA, CDR3 protein. A D gene is named only where the DNA matches it firmly. Expanded clones get a size class; other rows say once, few or many, or leave the size out.

>TRBV6-5|TRBJ1-1|-|-
TGTGCCACCCAAGACCGTCGAAACACTGAAGCTTTCTTT
CATQDRRNTEAFF
>TRBV19|TRBJ2-5|-|-
TGTGCCAGTAGGATAGTAGGGGAAGAGACCCAGTACTTC
CASRIVGEETQYF
>TRBV12-3/TRBV12-4|TRBJ2-2|-|-
TGTGCCAGCAGTTGGAGGGTCGGGGAGCTGTTTTTT
CASSWRVGELFF
>TRBV3-1/TRBV3-2|TRBJ2-3|-|TRBD2
TGTGCCAGCAGCCAAGGGGCTAGCGGGGGCCATAGCACAGATACGCAGTATTTT
CASSQGASGGHSTDTQYF
>TRBV7-8|TRBJ1-5|-|-
TGTGCCAGCAGCTTAGGTGCCAGGGTTGGCCAGCCCCAGCATTTT
CASSLGARVGQPQHF
>TRBV28|TRBJ1-5|-|TRBD1
TGTGCCAGCAGTTTACAGACAGGGGCCCGGCCCCAGCATTTT
CASSLQTGARPQHF
>TRBV6-4|TRBJ1-4|-|-
TGTGCCAGCAGTGACAAGAGGGAGACAACTAATGAAAAACTGTTTTTT
CASSDKRETTNEKLFF
>TRBV20-1|TRBJ1-5|-|-
TGCAGTGCTAGTCGGGGACGGATAGATCAGCCCCAGCATTTT
CSASRGRIDQPQHF
>TRBV5-1|TRBJ2-5|-|TRBD2
TGCGCCAGCAGCTTGCCGCGGGGGGAAGGAGAAGAGACCCAGTACTTC
CASSLPRGEGEETQYF
>TRBV19|TRBJ1-1|-|TRBD1
TGTGCCAGCCGGACAGGGGAGGTAGGAACTGAAGCTTTCTTT
CASRTGEVGTEAFF
>TRBV2|TRBJ2-7|-|-
TGTGCCAGCAGGAGGGGGGACCCACATCCCTACGAGCAGTACTTC
CASRRGDPHPYEQYF
>TRBV5-4|TRBJ1-1|few|TRBD1
TGTGCCAGCAGCTCTCCGGGACAGGGAAGGACTGAAGCTTTCTTT
CASSSPGQGRTEAFF
>TRBV2|TRBJ1-2|-|-
TGTGCCAGCAGTGTTGCGGGGACTAACTATGGCTACACCTTC
CASSVAGTNYGYTF
>TRBV5-4|TRBJ1-2|-|-
TGTGCCAGCAGCTTGCGACGGAACTATGGCTACACCTTC
CASSLRRNYGYTF
>TRBV27|TRBJ2-1|-|-
TGTGCCAGCAGTCTCCGGGGAGAGTCCTACAATGAGCAGTTCTTC
CASSLRGESYNEQFF
>TRBV30|TRBJ1-1|-|-
TGTGCCTGGACCAAGGGACCGATGAACACTGAAGCTTTCTTT
CAWTKGPMNTEAFF